Below, 5 T cell receptor beta chains from the same sample are listed, as sequenced in a study of CD8 T cells in ankylosing spondylitis. Regarding the study as a whole: For ankylosing spondylitis blood, a TCR beta motif of roughly 8 highly homologous variants appeared characteristic.

TCRdb re-derived calls from the 5' RACE reads in MiXCR, one entry per CDR3 protein. The sample gives under 950,000 distinct CDR3 sequences, 19% of which show up once; 19% is in the top ten. Antigen specificity for these receptors is unknown. Sequencing used blood, either unsorted or a sorted T cell fraction (not recorded which). All receptors derive from a male donor with ankylosing spondylitis.

The V and J genes are TRBV7-2 and TRBJ2-7; D may be TRBD2 (5 bases). Germline values: CDR1 SGHTA, CDR2 FQGNSA. This CDR3 has 14 amino acids. The germline V and J ends were trimmed by 1 base and 5 bases, with 12 bases remaining between them. CDR3 sequence: CASSLVIGRDEQYF. Written as DNA, the CDR3 is TGTGCCAGCAGCTTAGTAATAGGGCGGGACGAGCAGTACTTC.

The chain carries TRBV5-6 and TRBJ1-3; no clear D gene. V lost 0 bases, J lost 1 base, and 8 bases lay in between. Germline V gene sequence: CDR1 SGHDT, CDR2 YYEEEE. CDR3 length: 15 residues. The CDR3 region is CASSLEGVSGNTIYF. DNA for the CDR3: TGTGCCAGCAGCTTGGAAGGAGTTTCTGGAAACACCATATATTTT.

V usage is TRBV29-1 and J usage is TRBJ1-1, with TRBD1 identical over 10 bases. CDR1 is SQVTM and CDR2 is ANQGSEA in the germline V gene. J lost 0 bases, V lost 0 bases, and 7 bases had no gene match. The CDR3 consists of 17 residues. The CDR3 DNA follows: TGCAGCGTTGAAGACTACCGACAGGGGGCCATGAACACTGAAGCTTTCTTT. Encoded protein: CSVEDYRQGAMNTEAFF.

This clonotype has just a few counts. This sequence joins TRBV13 and TRBJ2-7; 7 bases map to TRBD2. Germline V gene lookup returns CDR1 PRHDT and CDR2 FYEKMQ (reference sequence). Trimming took 2 bases from V and 0 from J; bases not matched to a gene: 10. The CDR3 extends over 17 amino acids. The CDR3 loop is CASSLYPGLGRSYEQYF. In DNA form, the CDR3 reads TGTGCCAGCAGCTTATATCCAGGACTAGGACGCTCCTACGAGCAGTACTTC.

This clonotype was counted only a few times. This chain joins TRBV12-3 or TRBV12-4 and TRBJ1-5; no firm D call. This CDR3 comprises 14 residues. V lost 0 bases to trimming and J lost 6 bases, with 9 bases between them. The CDR3 region has the DNA TGTGCCAGCAGTTTAGCACGCCCGGGTCAGCCCCAGCATTTT. Its translation is CASSLARPGQPQHF.